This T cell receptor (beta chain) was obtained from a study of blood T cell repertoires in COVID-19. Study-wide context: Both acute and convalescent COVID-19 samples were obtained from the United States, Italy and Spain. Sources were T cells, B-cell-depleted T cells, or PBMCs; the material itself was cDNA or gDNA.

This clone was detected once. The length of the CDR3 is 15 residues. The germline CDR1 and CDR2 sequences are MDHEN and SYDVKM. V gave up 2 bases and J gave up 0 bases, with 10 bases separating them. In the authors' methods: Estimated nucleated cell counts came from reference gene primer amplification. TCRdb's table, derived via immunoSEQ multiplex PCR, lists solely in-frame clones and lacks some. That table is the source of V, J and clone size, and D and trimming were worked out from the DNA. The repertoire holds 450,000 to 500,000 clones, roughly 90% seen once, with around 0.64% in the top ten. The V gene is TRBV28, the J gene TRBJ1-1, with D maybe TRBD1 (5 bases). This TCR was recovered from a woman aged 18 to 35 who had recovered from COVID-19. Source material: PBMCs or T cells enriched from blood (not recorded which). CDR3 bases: TGTGCCAGCAGTTTAACACAGGCTCTGAACACTGAAGCTTTCTTT. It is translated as CASSLTQALNTEAFF.